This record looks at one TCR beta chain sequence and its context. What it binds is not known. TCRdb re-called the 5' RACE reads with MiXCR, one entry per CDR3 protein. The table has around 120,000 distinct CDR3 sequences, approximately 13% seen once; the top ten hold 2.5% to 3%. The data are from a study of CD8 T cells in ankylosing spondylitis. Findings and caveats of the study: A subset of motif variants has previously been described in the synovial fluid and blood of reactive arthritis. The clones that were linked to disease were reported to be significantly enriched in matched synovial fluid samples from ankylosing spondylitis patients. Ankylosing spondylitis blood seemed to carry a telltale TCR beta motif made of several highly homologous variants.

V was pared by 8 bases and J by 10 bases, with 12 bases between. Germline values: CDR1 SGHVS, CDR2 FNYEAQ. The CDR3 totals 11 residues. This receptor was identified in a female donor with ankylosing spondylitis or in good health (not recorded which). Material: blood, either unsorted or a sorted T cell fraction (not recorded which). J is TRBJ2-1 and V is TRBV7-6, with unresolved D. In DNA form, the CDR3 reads TGTGCCAGCGATATTTTCGGGGAGCAGTTCTTC. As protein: CASDIFGEQFF.